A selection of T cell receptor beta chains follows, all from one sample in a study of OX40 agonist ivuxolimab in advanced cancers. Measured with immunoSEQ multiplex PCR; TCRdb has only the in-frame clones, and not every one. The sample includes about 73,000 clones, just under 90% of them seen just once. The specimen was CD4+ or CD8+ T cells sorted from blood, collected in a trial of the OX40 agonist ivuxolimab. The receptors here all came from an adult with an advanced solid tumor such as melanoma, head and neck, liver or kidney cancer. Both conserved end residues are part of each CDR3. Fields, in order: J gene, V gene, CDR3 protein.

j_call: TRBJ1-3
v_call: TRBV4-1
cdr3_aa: CASSQTTGTLSGSGNTIYF

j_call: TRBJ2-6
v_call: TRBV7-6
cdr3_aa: CASSPIFSGANVLTF

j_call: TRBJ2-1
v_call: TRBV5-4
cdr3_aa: CASSFPGGIPVNEQFF

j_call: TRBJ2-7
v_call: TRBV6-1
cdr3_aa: CAGGSGLGYEQYF

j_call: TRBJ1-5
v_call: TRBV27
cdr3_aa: CASRGQGLSNQPQHF

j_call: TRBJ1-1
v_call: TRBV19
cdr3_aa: CATAFSRQGNTEAFF

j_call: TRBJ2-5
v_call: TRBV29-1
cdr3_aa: CSVRTGLQETQYF

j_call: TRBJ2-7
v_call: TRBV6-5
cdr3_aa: CASSYTGTGDQYF

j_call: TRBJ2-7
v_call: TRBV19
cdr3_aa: CASSAGQYEQYF

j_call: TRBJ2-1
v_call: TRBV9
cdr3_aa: CASSVGGTTYNEQFF

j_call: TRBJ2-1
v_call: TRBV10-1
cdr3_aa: CASSESSEQFF

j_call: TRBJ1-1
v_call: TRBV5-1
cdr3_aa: CASSLGTGIAEAFF

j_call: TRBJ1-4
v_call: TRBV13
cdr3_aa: CASSQFRGPNEKLFF

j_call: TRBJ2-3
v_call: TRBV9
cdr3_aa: CASSVLDSTDTQYF

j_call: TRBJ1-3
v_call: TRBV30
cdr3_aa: CAWSPASGFRNTIYF

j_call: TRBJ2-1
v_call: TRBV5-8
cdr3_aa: CASSPGTSGYNEQFF

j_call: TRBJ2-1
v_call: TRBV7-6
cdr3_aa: CASSPNFNEQFF

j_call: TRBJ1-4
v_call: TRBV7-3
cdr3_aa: CASSLGYGEKLFF

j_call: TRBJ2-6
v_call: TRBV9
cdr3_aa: CASSPWGANVLTF

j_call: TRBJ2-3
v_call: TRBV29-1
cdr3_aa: CSVHAATDTQYF

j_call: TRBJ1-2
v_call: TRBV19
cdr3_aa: CASSIPMDRDYGYTF

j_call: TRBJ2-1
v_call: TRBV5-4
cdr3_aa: CASSLLQDSYNEQFF

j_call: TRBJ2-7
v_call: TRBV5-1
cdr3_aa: CASSLVRSWTGGSYEQYF

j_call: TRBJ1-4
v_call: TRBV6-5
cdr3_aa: CASTQTGGEGEKLFF

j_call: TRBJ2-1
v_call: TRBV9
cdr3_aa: CASSATGLAGSYNEQFF

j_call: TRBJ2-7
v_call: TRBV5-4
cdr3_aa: CASSLTGRYEQYF

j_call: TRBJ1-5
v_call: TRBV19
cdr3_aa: CASNRLTGNNQPQHF

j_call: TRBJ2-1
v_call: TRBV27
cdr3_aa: CASSLGEGSEQFF

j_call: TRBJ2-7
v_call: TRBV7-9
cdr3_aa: CASSQSPGFYEQYF

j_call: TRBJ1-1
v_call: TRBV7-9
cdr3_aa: CASIARGWTEAFF

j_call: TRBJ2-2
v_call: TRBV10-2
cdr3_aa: CASTGPSGPGELFF

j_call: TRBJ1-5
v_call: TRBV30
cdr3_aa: CAWSPGTGIVRSSQPQHF

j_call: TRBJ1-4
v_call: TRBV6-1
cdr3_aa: CASSVSLPGRNEKLFF

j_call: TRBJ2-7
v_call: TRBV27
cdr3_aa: CASSPTLGDRGDYEQYF

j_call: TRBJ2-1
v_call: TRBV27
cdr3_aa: CASSLGFFDEQFF

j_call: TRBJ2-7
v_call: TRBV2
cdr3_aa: CASREGTGNEQYF

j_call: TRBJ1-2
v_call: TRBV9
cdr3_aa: CASSGRHLGGYGYTF

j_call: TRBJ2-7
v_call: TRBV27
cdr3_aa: CASSGDGTTSGSYEQYF

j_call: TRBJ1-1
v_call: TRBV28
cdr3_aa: CASSPYRGWLDTEAFF

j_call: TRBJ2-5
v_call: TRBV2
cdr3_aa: CASSEFATSETQYF

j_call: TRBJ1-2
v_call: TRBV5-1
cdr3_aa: CASSLSTGNYGYTF

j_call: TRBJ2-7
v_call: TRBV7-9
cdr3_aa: CASSSGTGEYEQYF

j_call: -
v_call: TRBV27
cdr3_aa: CASSFQAGGHEQYF

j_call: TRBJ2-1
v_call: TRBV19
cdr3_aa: CASSFRGNEQFF

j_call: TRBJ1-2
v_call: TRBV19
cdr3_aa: CASSIDRAPYGYTF